Listed here is a single T cell receptor (beta chain). What it binds is not known. With UMI labels, 5' RACE was used to prepare the TRB cDNA libraries. Each CDR3 protein gets one entry in TCRdb, which reprocessed the 5' RACE reads and gives no DNA. Its clone listing holds fewer than 80,000 distinct CDR3 sequences. The source of the sample is a study of CXCR3-negative and CXCR3-positive naive CD8 T cells. The study, taken as a whole, reports: Post-cryopreservation CXCR3 expression was partly diminished, and the bulk of assays employed fresh PBMCs. Between one naive subset and the other, surface CD5 was comparable, and TCR strength was inferred from TRB CDR3 properties. Similar TRBV-TRBJ usage was seen in naive cells (both CXCR3-negative and CXCR3-positive), but memory cells differed.

Triplicates of 300,000 or so cells were sorted from each CD8+ T cell subset. Sequencing input: naive CXCR3- CD8+ T cells from blood. Subset described: CD45RO-CCR7+CD27+CD95- naive CD8+ T cells lacking CXCR3 (TNR3-). The receptor's source is a human donor in good health. Some clones in this sample may be carry-over from other donors' samples.

The CDR3 sequence is CATQPLAGAHNEQFF. The gene calls are TRBV7-9 and TRBJ2-1; lacking DNA, the TRBD2 call made by TCRdb goes unchecked. The CDR3 spans 15 residues. Germline V gives CDR1 SEHNR, CDR2 FQNEAQ (reference sequence). The full variable domain, rest sourced from reference TRBV7-9 and TRBJ2-1, is DTGVSQNPRHKITKRGQNVTFRCDPISEHNRLYWYRQTLGQGPEFLTYFQNEAQLEKSRLLSDRFSAERPKGSFSTLEIQRTEQGDSAMYLCATQPLAGAHNEQFFGPGTRLTVL.